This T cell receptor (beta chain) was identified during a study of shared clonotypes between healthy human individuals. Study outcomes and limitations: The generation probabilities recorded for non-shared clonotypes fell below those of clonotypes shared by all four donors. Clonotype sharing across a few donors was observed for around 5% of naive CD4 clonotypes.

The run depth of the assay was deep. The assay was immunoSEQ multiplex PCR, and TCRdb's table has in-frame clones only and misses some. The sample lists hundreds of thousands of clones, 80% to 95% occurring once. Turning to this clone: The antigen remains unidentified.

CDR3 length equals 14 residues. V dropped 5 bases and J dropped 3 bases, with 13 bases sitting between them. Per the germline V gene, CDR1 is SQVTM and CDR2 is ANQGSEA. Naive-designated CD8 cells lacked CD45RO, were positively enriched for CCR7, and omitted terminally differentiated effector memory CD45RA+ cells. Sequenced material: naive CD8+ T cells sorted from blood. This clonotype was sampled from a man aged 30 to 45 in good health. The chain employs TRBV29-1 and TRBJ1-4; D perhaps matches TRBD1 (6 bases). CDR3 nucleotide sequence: TGCAGCGTTCAAACAGGGTCGGCTAATGAAAAACTGTTTTTT. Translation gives CSVQTGSANEKLFF.